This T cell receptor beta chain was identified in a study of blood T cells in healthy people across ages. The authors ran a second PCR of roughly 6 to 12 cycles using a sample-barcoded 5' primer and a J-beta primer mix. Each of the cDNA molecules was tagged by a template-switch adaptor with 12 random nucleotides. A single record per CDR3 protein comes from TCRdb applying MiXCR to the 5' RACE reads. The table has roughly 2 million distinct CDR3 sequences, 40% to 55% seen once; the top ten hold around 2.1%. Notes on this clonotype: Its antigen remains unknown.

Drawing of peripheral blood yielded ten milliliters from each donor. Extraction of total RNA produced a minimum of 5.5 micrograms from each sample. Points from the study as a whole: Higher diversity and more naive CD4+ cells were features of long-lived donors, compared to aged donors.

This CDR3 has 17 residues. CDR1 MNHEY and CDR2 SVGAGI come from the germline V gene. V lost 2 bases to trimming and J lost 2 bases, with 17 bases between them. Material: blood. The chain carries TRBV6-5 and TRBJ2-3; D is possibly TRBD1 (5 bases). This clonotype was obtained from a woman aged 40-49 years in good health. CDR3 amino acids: CASSYTVPRGPTDTQYF. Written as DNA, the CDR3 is TGTGCCAGCAGTTACACGGTTCCAAGGGGCCCCACAGATACGCAGTATTTT.